This T cell receptor beta chain was recovered during a study of cytomegalovirus exposure and HLA in healthy donors. Trimming cost V 0 bases and J 4 bases, with 10 bases left between them. CDR3 length: 14 amino acids. Germline CDR1 SQVTM, CDR2 ANQGSEA. Both 60 Vbeta primers and 13 Jbeta primers went into the PCR. The table came from immunoSEQ multiplex PCR; TCRdb's copy has only in-frame clones and leaves some out. This table has 150,000 to 200,000 clones, roughly 74% appearing once. This clonotype originated in a woman in her thirties in good health and CMV-seropositive. Sequencing was done on a sample of PBMCs. The chain carries TRBV29-1 and TRBJ2-1; D possibly corresponds to TRBD2 (6 bases). The CDR3 sequence: CSVEEGGGYNEQFF. In DNA, the CDR3 is TGCAGCGTTGAAGAGGGAGGAGGGTACAATGAGCAGTTCTTC.